This T cell receptor (beta chain) appears in the sequencing data of a study of lymphopenia after photon versus proton radiotherapy. Findings and caveats of the study: In patients who died, overall survival fell as post-nadir TCR diversity dropped more. Relative stability marked proton patients; photon patients lost diversity and naive cells. Better survival with proton therapy was suggested as possible, not demonstrated.

About this clone itself: Its specificity is unknown. The junction departs from the called germline gene at one end, perhaps through a read error.

Profiling relied on immunoSEQ multiplex PCR, and the TCRdb table lists in-frame clones only, not all of them. Of roughly 30,000 clones in the sample, 80% to 90% were seen once. The source was peripheral blood, collected from a patient treated with proton-based radiotherapy. This TCR derives from a woman in her sixties or seventies with cholangiocarcinoma. Some clones in this sample may be carry-over from other donors' samples.

CDR3 residues: CASSLGGRADTQYF. The DNA of the CDR3 is TGCGCTAGCAGCTTAGGCGGCCGGGCAGATACGCAGTATTTT. The rearrangement joins TRBV7-7 to TRBJ2-3; perhaps TRBD2 as D (5 bases). The CDR3 sequence is 14 residues long. Germline V gene sequence: CDR1 SSHAT, CDR2 FNYEAQ (reference sequence).